This T cell receptor beta chain was retrieved from a study of OX40 agonist ivuxolimab in advanced cancers. About the research overall: An agonistic anti-OX40 (CD134) antibody, ivuxolimab, was used to treat the patients.

Comments on this clone: Its antigen is unidentified.

Profiling relied on immunoSEQ multiplex PCR, and the TCRdb table lists in-frame clones only, not all of them. The sample has about 46,000 clones; about four fifths are singletons. Germline V gives CDR1 LNHDA, CDR2 SQIVND (reference sequence). The CDR3 contains 15 residues. V was clipped by 1 base and J by 7 bases; unmatched bases: 7. Study-wide findings and caveats: Expanded clones were, on average, more numerous in CD8+ T cells than in CD4+.

The cohort excluded patients with autoimmune disease history or systemic immunosuppression. The chain recombines TRBV19 with TRBJ2-3, with 8 bases lining up with TRBD2. The sequence derives from an adult with an advanced solid tumor such as melanoma, head and neck, liver or kidney cancer. Sequencing was performed on CD4+ or CD8+ T cells sorted from blood, taken in a trial of the OX40 agonist ivuxolimab. For the CDR3, the DNA is TGTGCCAGTAGTATAGGCGGGGGGCCTCGCCATACGCAGTATTTT. Protein product: CASSIGGGPRHTQYF.